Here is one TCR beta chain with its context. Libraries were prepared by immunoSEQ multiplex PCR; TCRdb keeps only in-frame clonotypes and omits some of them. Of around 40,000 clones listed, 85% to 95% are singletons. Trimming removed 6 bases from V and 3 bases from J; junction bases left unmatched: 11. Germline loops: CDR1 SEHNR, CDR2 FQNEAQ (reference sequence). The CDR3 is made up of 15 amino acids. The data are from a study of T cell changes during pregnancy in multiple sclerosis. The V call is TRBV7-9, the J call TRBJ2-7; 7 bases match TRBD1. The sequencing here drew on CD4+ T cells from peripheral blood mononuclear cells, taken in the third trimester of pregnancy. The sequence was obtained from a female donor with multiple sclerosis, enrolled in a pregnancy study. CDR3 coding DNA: TGTGCCAGCAGGTCGACGGGACAGTATTTCTACGAGCAGTACTTC. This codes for CASRSTGQYFYEQYF.